This T cell receptor beta chain stems from a study of TIL therapy for anti-PD-1-resistant metastatic lung cancer. Overall study findings and caveats: Many TIL product clones were absent from baseline tumor, suggesting clonal contraction.

Notes on this clone: Its antigen is still unknown.

Sequencing used immunoSEQ v3. Survey-level samples got approximately 2.1 million read pairs; deep-level samples got roughly 4.5-6.5 million. Clones were read by immunoSEQ multiplex PCR, and TCRdb kept only the in-frame ones, dropping some. The table lists about 50,000 clones, less than 85% of them singletons. As for time point: pre-treatment sample, taken before nivolumab and TIL therapy. Pleural nodules or supraclavicular lymph nodes made up most of the excised metastases sampled. Progressing patients received lymphodepletion, expanded TIL infusion and IL-2. The CDR3 consists of 15 residues. V was shortened by 2 bases and J by 3 bases, with 13 bases between the two germline ends. Germline lookup yields CDR1 SGHTA and CDR2 FQGNSA.

V usage is TRBV7-2 and J usage is TRBJ1-1; D uncertain. This material consisted of tumor tissue, taken at baseline. The receptor was isolated from a person aged 25-79 years with non-small cell lung cancer. The CDR3 DNA reads as TGTGCCAGCAGCTTAAGGTGGCGTGGCGACACTGAAGCTTTCTTT. Translation gives CASSLRWRGDTEAFF.